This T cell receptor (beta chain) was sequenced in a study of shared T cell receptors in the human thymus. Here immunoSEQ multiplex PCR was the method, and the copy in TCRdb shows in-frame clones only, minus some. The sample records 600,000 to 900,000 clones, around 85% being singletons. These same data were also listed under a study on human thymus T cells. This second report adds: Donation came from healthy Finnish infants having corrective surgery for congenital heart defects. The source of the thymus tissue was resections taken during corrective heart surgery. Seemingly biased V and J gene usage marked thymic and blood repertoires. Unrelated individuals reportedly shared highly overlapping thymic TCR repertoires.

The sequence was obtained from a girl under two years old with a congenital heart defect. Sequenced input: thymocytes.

The CDR3 DNA reads as TGTGCCAGCACCCGGACAGGGGGGACAGATACGCAGTATTTT. Protein product: CASTRTGGTDTQYF. This sequence joins TRBV2 and TRBJ2-3, with 10 bases identical to TRBD1. Germline CDR1 reads SNHLY; CDR2 reads FYNNEI. The CDR3 is 14 amino acids. Trimming cost V 7 bases and J 3 bases; bases outside gene matches: 4.